This TCR beta chain was observed in a study of blood T cell repertoires in COVID-19. Study information: Spain, Italy and the United States supplied samples that represented acute and convalescent COVID-19. T cells, B-cell-depleted T cells, or PBMCs supplied cDNA or gDNA.

The germline gives CDR1 SGHTA, CDR2 FQGTGA. This CDR3 contains 16 residues. V lost 0 bases to trimming and J lost 4 bases, with 13 bases between them. Per the original methods: It was from reference gene primer amplification that nucleated cell counts were estimated. Here immunoSEQ multiplex PCR was the method, and the copy in TCRdb shows in-frame clones only, minus some. V, J and clone size derive from that table, while D and trimming were established from the DNA sequence. The sample carries around 13,000 clones, 88% recorded once. The clonotype originates from a human donor in a cohort sampled during active COVID-19. The chain combines TRBV7-3 with TRBJ2-1; possibly TRBD2 for D (5 bases). The sequenced material came from peripheral blood. The CDR3 bases are TGTGCCAGCAGCTTAACAGGAATGGCGGGTTACAATGAGCAGTTCTTC. As protein: CASSLTGMAGYNEQFF.